The subject of this entry is one T cell receptor beta chain. As yet, its antigen is unknown. These data originate in a study of T cells after yellow fever vaccination. Germline V lookup: CDR1 MNHNY, CDR2 SVGAGI (reference sequence). The CDR3 is 12 amino acids. V lost 5 bases and J lost 13; bases outside the gene matches: 6. The study made its TCR cDNA through 5'RACE template switching. That step introduced a universal primer site along with UMIs. In TCRdb, the 5' RACE reads were re-called with MiXCR into one record per CDR3 protein. The sample holds approximately 580,000 distinct CDR3 sequences; about a sixth are singletons and the top ten take around a sixth. The study, taken as a whole, reports: Abundant clonotypes from the bulk population could contaminate FACS-sorted repertoires. The secondary T-cell response peaked on day 5, not day 15, but was weaker.

The sample consisted of PBMCs, taken 4 to 5 days after the first yellow fever vaccination. The TCR was taken from a young man who received the YFV17D yellow fever vaccine. The V call is TRBV6-6, the J call TRBJ1-4, with 8 bases lining up with TRBD1. The CDR3 nucleotides are TGTGCCAGCAGTATCGGACAGGGCCGACTGTTTTTT. Its translation: CASSIGQGRLFF.